The rows below give T cell receptor beta chains drawn from one sample of a study of shared clonotypes between healthy human individuals. Method: immunoSEQ multiplex PCR; TCRdb's copy keeps in-frame clones and lacks some. Of about 470,000 clones listed, 79% are singletons. The sequenced material came from PBMCs. Receptors were obtained from a woman aged 40 to 49 in good health. Some clones in this sample may be carry-over from other donors' samples. Each CDR3 is given with its conserved first and last residue. Each record gives: CDR3 length, clone size, J gene, V gene, D gene, CDR3 protein, CDR3 DNA. The D gene is left open where the match is weak. Size values are once, few and many counts, or a class for expanded clones, and some rows have none.

14,-,TRBJ2-3,TRBV9,TRBD1,CASSPWTGEGTQYF,TGTGCCAGCAGCCCCTGGACAGGGGAAGGTACGCAGTATTTT
14,-,TRBJ2-3,TRBV6-6,-,CASSYPGSTDTQYF,TGTGCCAGCAGTTACCCCGGGAGCACAGATACGCAGTATTTT
13,-,TRBJ1-5,TRBV28,-,CASSFTWNQPQHF,TGTGCCAGCAGTTTTACCTGGAATCAGCCCCAGCATTTT
15,many,TRBJ2-1,TRBV5-8,-,CASSSGRILINEQFF,TGTGCCAGCAGCTCCGGACGGATCCTGATCAATGAGCAGTTCTTC
15,few,TRBJ2-7,TRBV7-9,TRBD2,CASSQTAGGYYEQYF,TGTGCCAGCAGCCAAACAGCGGGAGGATACTACGAGCAGTACTTC
13,-,TRBJ2-5,TRBV7-2,-,CASSFRLEETQYF,TGTGCCAGCAGCTTCCGACTAGAAGAGACCCAGTACTTC
14,-,TRBJ2-1,TRBV28,TRBD2,CASIGTSGRYEQFF,TGTGCCAGCATTGGGACTAGCGGGAGATATGAGCAGTTCTTC
12,once,TRBJ2-7,TRBV11-1,-,CASSLGTYEQYF,TGTGCCAGCAGCTTAGGAACCTACGAGCAGTACTTC
13,-,TRBJ2-7,TRBV29-1,-,CSVEETPLYEQYF,TGCAGCGTTGAAGAAACCCCCCTGTACGAGCAGTACTTC
13,-,TRBJ1-1,TRBV13,-,CASSLRVNTEAFF,TGTGCCAGCAGCTTAAGAGTGAACACTGAAGCTTTCTTT
16,-,TRBJ1-5,TRBV7-8,TRBD1,CASSSQGGQGSQPQHF,TGTGCCAGCAGCTCTCAGGGGGGACAGGGTTCTCAGCCCCAGCATTTT
12,-,TRBJ2-7,TRBV29-1,TRBD2,CSVDGTSDEQYF,TGCAGCGTTGACGGGACTAGCGACGAGCAGTACTTC
17,-,TRBJ1-2,TRBV28,-,CASSEQGELVNPYGYTF,TGTGCCAGCAGCGAACAGGGCGAATTAGTTAACCCCTATGGCTACACCTTC
16,-,TRBJ2-3,TRBV6-4,-,CASSDSDGSGTDTQYF,TGTGCCAGCAGTGACTCGGACGGATCGGGCACAGATACGCAGTATTTT
16,-,TRBJ1-1,TRBV4-1,-,CASSHSQPRGNTEAFF,TGCGCCAGCAGCCACTCGCAGCCCCGAGGGAACACTGAAGCTTTCTTT
13,-,TRBJ1-1,TRBV30,-,CAWSVGLNTEAFF,TGTGCCTGGAGTGTGGGCCTGAACACTGAAGCTTTCTTT
11,-,TRBJ2-1,TRBV15,-,CATSRGDEQFF,TGTGCCACCAGCAGAGGGGATGAGCAGTTCTTC
14,-,TRBJ2-5,TRBV29-1,-,CSYPEAGVKETQYF,TGCAGCTACCCGGAAGCCGGGGTGAAAGAGACCCAGTACTTC
13,-,TRBJ2-4,TRBV30,-,CAWSRRAKNIQYF,TGTGCCTGGAGTCGACGAGCCAAAAACATTCAGTACTTC
13,-,TRBJ2-1,TRBV28,TRBD2,CASRDGTSGIAFF,TGTGCCAGCAGGGACGGGACTAGCGGGATTGCGTTCTTC
15,-,TRBJ2-7,TRBV18,-,CASSPGQTLTYEQYF,TGTGCCAGCTCACCCGGACAGACCCTGACCTACGAGCAGTACTTC
14,-,TRBJ2-5,TRBV11-2,TRBD1,CASSKDRYQETQYF,TGTGCCAGCAGCAAGGACAGGTACCAAGAGACCCAGTACTTC
14,-,TRBJ2-1,TRBV7-3,-,CASSPPGRVNEQFF,TGTGCCAGCAGCCCCCCGGGTAGAGTCAATGAGCAGTTCTTC
12,-,TRBJ1-2,TRBV19,-,CATGDTYYGYTF,TGTGCCACAGGGGACACCTACTATGGCTACACCTTC
13,-,TRBJ2-3,TRBV29-1,-,CSGFFGGQQLQYF,TGCAGCGGTTTTTTCGGGGGACAACAATTGCAGTATTTT
16,-,TRBJ1-1,TRBV18,TRBD1,CASSRDRPQTNTEAFF,TGTGCCAGCTCGCGGGACAGGCCTCAGACGAACACTGAAGCTTTCTTT
16,-,TRBJ2-1,TRBV11-2,TRBD2,CASSLHGTSGMAEQFF,TGTGCCAGCAGCCTTCATGGGACTAGCGGGATGGCTGAGCAGTTCTTC
17,-,TRBJ2-2,TRBV7-8,TRBD2,CASSPSRLAGVSGELFF,TGTGCCAGCAGCCCCTCCCGCCTAGCGGGAGTATCCGGGGAGCTGTTTTTT
15,-,TRBJ2-1,TRBV30,TRBD2,CAWSVWGGNRNEQFF,TGTGCCTGGAGTGTTTGGGGGGGAAATCGCAATGAGCAGTTCTTC
15,once,TRBJ1-3,TRBV9,-,CASSHTRQGGNTIYF,TGTGCCAGCAGCCATACTAGGCAGGGGGGAAACACCATATATTTT
11,-,TRBJ1-5,TRBV10-3,-,CAAGGDQPQHF,TGTGCCGCGGGAGGTGATCAGCCCCAGCATTTT
12,-,TRBJ2-1,TRBV12-5,-,CASAQAENEQFF,TGTGCTAGTGCACAGGCCGAAAATGAGCAGTTCTTC
15,-,TRBJ1-2,TRBV7-3,-,CASSSTTEPAGGYTF,TGTGCCAGCAGCTCAACGACGGAACCGGCTGGGGGCTACACCTTC
11,-,TRBJ2-5,TRBV5-4,-,CASSVSGTQYF,TGTGCCAGCAGCGTCTCGGGGACCCAGTACTTC
12,-,TRBJ2-7,TRBV28,-,CASSSRSYEQYF,TGTGCCAGCAGTTCTCGATCCTACGAGCAGTACTTC
11,-,TRBJ2-1,TRBV11-3,-,CASSFGDEQFF,TGTGCCAGCAGCTTTGGGGATGAGCAGTTCTTC
15,-,TRBJ2-7,TRBV28,TRBD2,CASSFASGRAYEQYF,TGTGCCAGCAGTTTTGCTAGCGGGAGGGCCTACGAGCAGTACTTC
13,-,TRBJ1-1,TRBV11-1,-,CASSLSRVTEAFF,TGTGCCAGCAGCTTATCCAGGGTTACTGAAGCTTTCTTT
13,-,TRBJ2-4,TRBV11-2,-,CASSLNANGVQYF,TGTGCCAGCAGCTTGAACGCAAACGGGGTTCAGTACTTC
14,-,TRBJ1-2,TRBV28,-,CASSSPGGSAGYTF,TGTGCCAGCAGTTCACCGGGTGGGTCGGCTGGCTACACCTTC
13,-,TRBJ1-4,TRBV2,-,CASSVGGFEKLFF,TGTGCCAGCAGTGTGGGGGGCTTTGAAAAACTGTTTTTT
14,few,TRBJ1-6,TRBV5-6,TRBD1,CASSGRDRESPLHF,TGTGCCAGCAGCGGCCGGGACAGGGAGTCACCCCTCCACTTT
15,-,TRBJ2-5,TRBV7-9,-,CASSSPGHRQETQYF,TGTGCCAGCAGCTCCCCGGGACACAGACAAGAGACCCAGTACTTC
15,-,TRBJ1-2,TRBV2,TRBD1,CASSPQGDKDYGYTF,TGTGCCAGCAGCCCTCAGGGGGACAAGGACTATGGCTACACCTTC
15,once,TRBJ2-7,TRBV9,-,CASSQDRQGGDEQYF,TGTGCCAGCAGCCAAGATCGGCAGGGAGGCGACGAGCAGTACTTC
15,-,TRBJ2-3,TRBV5-1,TRBD2,CASSPTSGSTDTQYF,TGCGCCAGCAGCCCGACTAGCGGTAGCACAGATACGCAGTATTTT
14,-,TRBJ1-2,TRBV18,-,CASSPSGYNYGYTF,TGTGCCAGCTCACCTTCAGGTTACAACTATGGCTACACCTTC
17,-,TRBJ2-1,TRBV21-1,-,CASSPRWRRAVIHEQFF,TGTGCCAGCAGCCCCAGGTGGCGGAGGGCCGTTATCCATGAGCAGTTCTTC
14,medium-sized,TRBJ1-1,TRBV2,-,CASSEAVKLTEAFF,TGTGCCAGCAGTGAAGCTGTAAAACTGACTGAAGCTTTCTTT
18,-,TRBJ2-3,TRBV25-1,TRBD2,CASSSTRPERGYTDTQYF,TGTGCCAGCAGTTCAACCCGCCCTGAGCGGGGGTACACAGATACGCAGTATTTT
15,-,TRBJ2-7,TRBV28,TRBD2,CASRSLAGGDYEQYF,TGTGCCAGTAGATCACTAGCGGGAGGGGATTACGAGCAGTACTTC
17,-,TRBJ2-3,TRBV4-2,TRBD2,CASSQLGRGLDTDTQYF,TGTGCCAGCAGCCAATTGGGACGGGGACTAGATACAGATACGCAGTATTTT
15,-,TRBJ2-3,TRBV4-2,-,CASSQEGSSTDTQYF,TGTGCCAGCAGCCAAGAAGGGTCTAGCACAGATACGCAGTATTTT
10,few,TRBJ2-5,TRBV29-1,-,CSVVGETQYF,TGCAGCGTTGTAGGAGAGACCCAGTACTTC
14,few,TRBJ1-2,TRBV7-3,-,CASSLTAQGYGYTF,TGTGCCAGCAGCTTAACGGCACAGGGCTATGGCTACACCTTC
16,few,TRBJ2-5,TRBV4-2,TRBD2,CASSQDLAGEAETQYF,TGTGCCAGCAGCCAAGATCTAGCGGGAGAGGCGGAGACCCAGTACTTC
15,-,TRBJ2-7,TRBV10-2,TRBD2,CASSLRLAGSLEQYF,TGCGCCAGCAGCTTACGACTAGCGGGTTCCCTCGAGCAGTACTTC
14,-,TRBJ2-3,TRBV28,-,CASARRDKADTQYF,TGTGCCAGCGCCCGAAGGGATAAAGCAGATACGCAGTATTTT
16,-,TRBJ2-2,TRBV29-1,-,CSVRQELKGNTGELFF,TGCAGCGTTCGACAGGAGCTGAAAGGGAACACCGGGGAGCTGTTTTTT
15,few,TRBJ2-3,TRBV5-1,TRBD2,CASSDSGSRGGTQYF,TGCGCCAGCAGCGATAGCGGGAGTCGAGGGGGTACGCAGTATTTT